This T cell receptor (beta chain) originates from a study of cytomegalovirus exposure and HLA in healthy donors. Regarding the study as a whole: A classifier reportedly called cytomegalovirus status with high sensitivity and specificity.

The data were produced by immunoSEQ multiplex PCR, yet TCRdb's version contains in-frame clones alone and is incomplete. The sample contains over 60,000 clones, roughly 96% of which appear only once. CDR3 size: 19 residues. Germline lookup yields CDR1 SGHRS and CDR2 YFSETQ. V was clipped by 4 bases and J by 0 bases, with 24 bases between them. This clone has a handful of counts. The antigen remains undetermined. While the first cohort had hundreds of subjects, the donors belonged to the separate validation cohort of over a hundred subjects. The specimen was PBMCs. V usage is TRBV5-1 and J usage is TRBJ2-3; tentative D call: TRBD2 (6 bases). This clonotype originated in a man aged 18 to 30 in good health and CMV-seronegative. Here the CDR3 DNA reads TGCGCCAGCAGCCCGTCGGGACTCGCCCTTATTTCTAGCACAGATACGCAGTATTTT. It codes for CASSPSGLALISSTDTQYF.